The rows below give T cell receptor beta chains drawn from one sample of a study of shared clonotypes between healthy human individuals. This table comes from immunoSEQ multiplex PCR, and its TCRdb copy is limited to in-frame clones, with some not included. The sample holds millions of clones; around nine tenths are singletons and the top ten take about 0.13%. The sample consisted of naive CD4+ T cells sorted from blood. All receptors come from a man aged 18 to 30 in good health. CDR3s include the opening cysteine and the closing phenylalanine or tryptophan. The D gene is left open where the match is weak. The size entry is marked missing in some rows and otherwise reads once, few, many or a size class.

D: -
size: -
V: TRBV9
J: TRBJ2-3
CDR3: CASSPRSDWADTQYF
DNA: TGTGCCAGCAGCCCCCGCAGTGACTGGGCAGATACGCAGTATTTT

D: TRBD1
size: -
V: TRBV6-6
J: TRBJ1-2
CDR3: CASRNRDSSNYGYTF
DNA: TGTGCCAGCAGAAATCGGGACAGTTCTAACTACGGCTACACCTTC

D: -
size: -
V: TRBV30
J: TRBJ1-1
CDR3: CAWNMNRGTEAFF
DNA: TGTGCCTGGAACATGAACCGGGGCACTGAAGCTTTCTTT

D: -
size: once
V: TRBV19
J: TRBJ2-7
CDR3: CASSVIGGTTYEQYF
DNA: TGTGCCAGTAGTGTGATTGGGGGAACAACCTACGAGCAGTACTTC

D: -
size: -
V: TRBV5-1
J: TRBJ2-5
CDR3: CASSLGRLTSQETQYF
DNA: TGCGCCAGCAGCTTGGGCCGACTTACGAGCCAAGAGACCCAGTACTTC

D: -
size: -
V: TRBV29-1
J: TRBJ2-1
CDR3: CSVEVLYNEQFF
DNA: TGCAGCGTTGAAGTCCTATACAATGAGCAGTTCTTC

D: -
size: -
V: TRBV7-2
J: TRBJ2-7
CDR3: CASSLNTYEQYF
DNA: TGTGCCAGCAGCTTAAACACTTACGAGCAGTACTTC

D: -
size: few
V: TRBV7-7
J: TRBJ2-1
CDR3: CASSFDSNSYNEQFF
DNA: TGTGCTAGCAGCTTCGACAGTAACTCCTACAATGAGCAGTTCTTC

D: -
size: -
V: TRBV18
J: TRBJ1-1
CDR3: CASSPPGTFEAFF
DNA: TGTGCCAGCTCACCTCCCGGGACGTTTGAAGCTTTCTTT

D: TRBD2
size: -
V: TRBV7-8
J: TRBJ2-5
CDR3: CASSLAARTSGQETQYF
DNA: TGTGCCAGCAGCTTGGCCGCCCGGACTAGCGGGCAAGAGACCCAGTACTTC

D: -
size: -
V: TRBV6-6
J: TRBJ2-6
CDR3: CASSYRAGSGANVLTF
DNA: TGTGCCAGCAGTTACCGGGCCGGCTCTGGGGCCAACGTCCTGACTTTC

D: -
size: -
V: TRBV5-1
J: TRBJ1-3
CDR3: CASTAGNTIYF
DNA: TGCGCCAGCACGGCTGGAAACACCATATATTTT

D: TRBD1
size: -
V: TRBV10-3
J: TRBJ2-7
CDR3: CAIRSDRGRYEQYF
DNA: TGTGCCATCAGGTCCGACAGGGGACGGTACGAGCAGTACTTC

D: -
size: once
V: TRBV7-2
J: TRBJ2-5
CDR3: CASSLGRQETQYF
DNA: TGTGCCAGCAGCTTAGGTAGACAAGAGACCCAGTACTTC

D: -
size: -
V: TRBV11-2
J: TRBJ2-7
CDR3: CASSLDYTQNYEQYF
DNA: TGTGCCAGCAGCTTAGATTATACGCAAAACTACGAGCAGTACTTC

D: TRBD1
size: -
V: TRBV7-2
J: TRBJ1-2
CDR3: CASSLGQGTIGYTF
DNA: TGTGCCAGCAGCTTAGGACAGGGTACAATTGGCTACACCTTC

D: -
size: -
V: TRBV2
J: TRBJ2-3
CDR3: CASSETGARADTQYF
DNA: TGTGCCAGCAGCGAAACGGGGGCTAGGGCAGATACGCAGTATTTT

D: -
size: -
V: TRBV7-9
J: TRBJ2-2
CDR3: CASSLGQANTGELFF
DNA: TGTGCCAGCAGCTTGGGCCAAGCGAACACCGGGGAGCTGTTTTTT

D: TRBD2
size: once
V: TRBV7-9
J: TRBJ2-7
CDR3: CASSFGSGATYEQYF
DNA: TGTGCCAGCAGCTTTGGTAGCGGGGCTACCTACGAGCAGTACTTC

D: -
size: -
V: TRBV30
J: TRBJ1-6
CDR3: CAWEDFNQGRNSPLHF
DNA: TGTGCCTGGGAAGACTTTAACCAGGGGCGCAATTCACCCCTCCACTTT

D: -
size: once
V: TRBV15
J: TRBJ2-7
CDR3: CATRDFSSYEQYF
DNA: TGTGCCACCAGGGACTTCAGCTCCTACGAGCAGTACTTC

D: -
size: -
V: TRBV9
J: TRBJ1-4
CDR3: CASSVATTAQEKLFF
DNA: TGTGCCAGCAGCGTAGCTACGACAGCCCAGGAAAAACTGTTTTTT

D: TRBD2
size: -
V: TRBV5-3
J: TRBJ2-7
CDR3: CARSLPPGGEQYF
DNA: TGTGCCAGAAGCCTTCCTCCGGGGGGAGAGCAGTACTTC

D: -
size: -
V: TRBV13
J: TRBJ2-7
CDR3: CASSPNRVASYEQYF
DNA: TGTGCCAGCAGCCCTAACAGGGTTGCCTCCTACGAGCAGTACTTC

D: -
size: -
V: TRBV2
J: TRBJ1-6
CDR3: CASKGGGDSPLHF
DNA: TGTGCCAGCAAGGGAGGAGGTGATTCACCCCTCCACTTT

D: TRBD1
size: -
V: TRBV28
J: TRBJ2-7
CDR3: CASRTTGSSYEQYF
DNA: TGTGCCAGCAGAACGACAGGGAGCTCCTACGAGCAGTACTTC

D: -
size: -
V: TRBV5-1
J: TRBJ2-3
CDR3: CASSAINTDTQYF
DNA: TGCGCCAGCAGCGCCATTAACACAGATACGCAGTATTTT

D: -
size: -
V: TRBV5-4
J: TRBJ1-2
CDR3: CASISDGISAGYGYTF
DNA: TGTGCCAGCATCTCGGACGGGATTTCCGCGGGCTATGGCTACACCTTC

D: -
size: -
V: TRBV30
J: TRBJ1-1
CDR3: CAWSVLWGGTEAFF
DNA: TGTGCCTGGAGTGTACTCTGGGGGGGCACTGAAGCTTTCTTT

D: -
size: -
V: TRBV11-2
J: TRBJ2-7
CDR3: CASSSITHPYEQYF
DNA: TGTGCCAGCAGCTCGATAACACATCCCTACGAGCAGTACTTC

D: TRBD1
size: -
V: TRBV27
J: TRBJ2-1
CDR3: CASSSYLGQGNNEQFF
DNA: TGTGCCAGCAGTTCTTACCTTGGACAGGGAAACAATGAGCAGTTCTTC

D: -
size: once
V: TRBV18
J: TRBJ1-4
CDR3: CASSPPPGREKLFF
DNA: TGTGCCAGCTCACCACCGCCGGGGCGGGAAAAACTGTTTTTT

D: TRBD2
size: -
V: TRBV7-2
J: TRBJ2-7
CDR3: CASSLEGTSGSYEQYF
DNA: TGTGCCAGCAGCTTAGAGGGGACTAGCGGTTCCTACGAGCAGTACTTC

D: TRBD1
size: -
V: TRBV6-5
J: TRBJ2-7
CDR3: CASSTRGQGRDEQYF
DNA: TGTGCCAGCAGCACGCGTGGACAGGGGAGGGACGAGCAGTACTTC

D: -
size: -
V: TRBV6-1
J: TRBJ1-4
CDR3: CASSVTVLNEKLFF
DNA: TGTGCCAGCAGCGTGACGGTCCTGAATGAAAAACTGTTTTTT

D: -
size: -
V: TRBV7-6
J: TRBJ2-2
CDR3: CASSPQGESTGELFF
DNA: TGTGCCAGCAGCCCCCAGGGAGAGAGCACCGGGGAGCTGTTTTTT

D: -
size: -
V: TRBV5-1
J: TRBJ1-1
CDR3: CASSLGGRNTEAFF
DNA: TGCGCCAGCAGCTTGGGGGGGCGGAACACTGAAGCTTTCTTT

D: -
size: -
V: TRBV20-1
J: TRBJ2-1
CDR3: CSALYNEQFF
DNA: TGCAGTGCCCTTTACAATGAGCAGTTCTTC

D: TRBD1
size: -
V: TRBV6-6
J: TRBJ2-3
CDR3: CASSSNRGSTPDTQYF
DNA: TGTGCCAGCAGTTCCAACAGGGGATCGACCCCAGATACGCAGTATTTT

D: -
size: -
V: TRBV18
J: TRBJ2-7
CDR3: CASSPPEKSNQYF
DNA: TGTGCCAGCTCACCACCGGAGAAGTCCAACCAGTACTTC

D: -
size: -
V: TRBV18
J: TRBJ2-5
CDR3: CASSPSGAKETQYF
DNA: TGTGCCAGCTCACCAAGTGGGGCCAAGGAGACCCAGTACTTC

D: -
size: -
V: TRBV7-9
J: TRBJ1-5
CDR3: CASTRGGRNQPQHF
DNA: TGTGCCAGCACCAGGGGCGGAAGAAATCAGCCCCAGCATTTT

D: TRBD1
size: -
V: TRBV9
J: TRBJ1-2
CDR3: CASSAHRGAGGGWGYGYTF
DNA: TGTGCCAGCAGCGCGCACCGTGGGGCAGGGGGCGGCTGGGGGTATGGCTACACCTTC

D: TRBD1
size: -
V: TRBV2
J: TRBJ1-5
CDR3: CASSGSGQGNQPQHF
DNA: TGTGCCAGCAGTGGATCGGGACAGGGGAATCAGCCCCAGCATTTT

D: TRBD1
size: once
V: TRBV28
J: TRBJ1-1
CDR3: CASISTGKAFF
DNA: TGTGCCAGCATCTCGACAGGGAAAGCTTTCTTT

D: TRBD1
size: -
V: TRBV19
J: TRBJ2-7
CDR3: CASRQGVYEQYF
DNA: TGTGCCAGTAGACAGGGGGTCTACGAGCAGTACTTC

D: -
size: -
V: TRBV2
J: TRBJ2-7
CDR3: CASSPQGPFEQYF
DNA: TGTGCCAGCAGCCCACAAGGACCCTTCGAGCAGTACTTC

D: TRBD1
size: -
V: TRBV10-3
J: TRBJ1-4
CDR3: CAISRQGYNEKLFF
DNA: TGTGCCATCAGTAGACAGGGATATAATGAAAAACTGTTTTTT

D: -
size: -
V: TRBV9
J: TRBJ1-2
CDR3: CASSPEGSNGYTF
DNA: TGTGCCAGCAGCCCAGAGGGGTCGAATGGCTACACCTTC

D: -
size: -
V: TRBV9
J: TRBJ1-2
CDR3: CASSAGQSYYGYTF
DNA: TGTGCCAGCAGCGCAGGACAGTCCTACTATGGCTACACCTTC

D: -
size: -
V: TRBV5-1
J: TRBJ2-3
CDR3: CASSLQEGTDTQYF
DNA: TGCGCCAGCAGCTTACAGGAGGGCACAGATACGCAGTATTTT

D: -
size: -
V: TRBV6-1
J: TRBJ1-1
CDR3: CASRAGVHTEAFF
DNA: TGTGCCAGCAGAGCAGGGGTTCACACTGAAGCTTTCTTT

D: TRBD1
size: -
V: TRBV7-6
J: TRBJ2-7
CDR3: CASSYWTGVTYEQYF
DNA: TGTGCCAGCAGCTATTGGACAGGAGTTACCTACGAGCAGTACTTC

D: TRBD2
size: -
V: TRBV5-4
J: TRBJ2-7
CDR3: CASSSGGRSSYEQYF
DNA: TGTGCCAGCAGCTCCGGCGGGAGATCCTCCTACGAGCAGTACTTC

D: -
size: once
V: TRBV29-1
J: TRBJ1-1
CDR3: CSVHPVNTEAFF
DNA: TGCAGCGTCCACCCGGTGAACACTGAAGCTTTCTTT

D: -
size: -
V: TRBV5-1
J: TRBJ1-1
CDR3: CASSLAAGNTEAFF
DNA: TGCGCCAGCAGCTTGGCCGCAGGAAACACTGAAGCTTTCTTT

D: TRBD2
size: -
V: TRBV5-1
J: TRBJ2-2
CDR3: CASSLDLGTSGTGELFF
DNA: TGCGCCAGCAGCTTGGACCTCGGGACTAGCGGGACCGGGGAGCTGTTTTTT